This T cell receptor (beta chain) derives from a study of cytomegalovirus exposure and HLA in healthy donors. Study results and caveats: In a later analysis, compared with equally common non-associated chains, HLA-associated beta chains were more expanded. Some TCR beta chains (roughly 160 of them) were listed as cytomegalovirus-associated.

The PCR made use of 60 Vbeta and 13 Jbeta primers. Sequenced by immunoSEQ multiplex PCR; TCRdb stores in-frame clones only, minus some. The profile covers 150,000 to 180,000 clones, with 80% appearing a single time and 13% taken by the ten largest. CDR1 and CDR2 (germline): SGHRS, YFSETQ. The CDR3 has 15 residues. V lost 0 bases to trimming and J lost 6 bases, with 16 bases between them. On this clone itself: Its matching antigen is unknown.

The source is a man between 25 and 39 years old in good health and CMV-seropositive. V usage is TRBV5-1 and J usage is TRBJ2-7, with a tentative D call TRBD2 (6 bases). The specimen was PBMCs. The CDR3 region has the DNA TGCGCCAGCAGCTTGGTAGGCGGGGCCGGTGGCGAGCAGTACTTC. This gives the protein CASSLVGGAGGEQYF.